This T cell receptor (beta chain) was sequenced during a study of beta chain features in type 1 diabetes. As for the study in general: Examined across all samples were approximately 99 million sorted cells.

On this clone: Its specificity is not known.

Study-wide findings and caveats: Naive, central memory and Treg TCRB repertoires seemed to resemble each other more closely in patients than they did in healthy donors. In these data, an HLA type influence on TCRB rearrangement remained unresolved.

All of the sorted populations showed purity greater than 95%. The sequenced template was cDNA made from the entire isolated RNA. Here immunoSEQ multiplex PCR was the method, and the copy in TCRdb shows in-frame clones only, minus some. The sample carries 600,000 to 650,000 clones, around a sixth recorded once. The clonotype originates from a young man in good health. Sequenced input: naive CD4+ T cells from blood.

The CDR3 reads CASTRTEANWNTEAFF. The CDR3 DNA is TGCGCCAGCACCCGGACAGAGGCCAATTGGAACACTGAAGCTTTCTTT. The chain joins TRBV4-1 to TRBJ1-1, with D perhaps TRBD1 (6 bases). Deletions cut 7 bases from V and 1 base from J, with 19 bases between. This CDR3 is built from 16 residues. Germline lookup yields CDR1 MGHRA and CDR2 YSYEKL.